The 21 T cell receptor beta chains below were found in one sample sequenced in a study of T cells in pancreatic ductal adenocarcinoma. Profiling relied on immunoSEQ multiplex PCR, and the TCRdb table lists in-frame clones only, not all of them. This sample has roughly 100,000 clones; about 96% occur once, and the top ten carry 3.1%. The selected patients with pancreatic ductal adenocarcinoma had surgery but no neoadjuvant therapy. The specimen sequenced was PBMCs. Source of these receptors: a human donor with pancreatic ductal adenocarcinoma.

As for this clone: Distinct nucleotide sequences in the sample also encode this CDR3. CDR3 sequence: CAWSAGETQYF. In DNA form, the CDR3 reads TGTGCCTGGAGTGCCGGGGAGACCCAGTACTTC. The rearrangement joins TRBV30 to TRBJ2-5, with D unresolved. The CDR3 is 11 amino acids. Trimming pared 1 base from V and 5 bases from J, leaving 5 bases between. In germline, CDR1 is GTSNPN, CDR2 SVGIG (reference sequence).

The chain links TRBV11-2 to TRBJ2-3; 7 bases map to TRBD2. CDR3 size: 15 residues. V was pared by 1 base and J by 0 bases, with 1 base of the junction left unmatched. The germline CDR1 and CDR2 sequences are SGHAT and FQNNGV. In nucleotides, the CDR3 is TGTGCCAGCAGCTTAGCACTAGCGAGCACAGATACGCAGTATTTT. Translated: CASSLALASTDTQYF.

The genes are TRBV30 and TRBJ2-4, with a possible D match to TRBD1 (6 bases). CDR1 and CDR2 from the germline V gene are GTSNPN and SVGIG (reference sequence). Trimming removed 5 bases at V and 4 bases at J, with 9 bases between. CDR3 length: 12 residues. The CDR3 protein is CAWGDRKNIQYF. CDR3 nucleotides: TGTGCCTGGGGAGACAGGAAAAACATTCAGTACTTC.

The chain uses TRBV5-4 and TRBJ2-5, with D perhaps TRBD2 (6 bases). V lost 1 base and J lost 5, with 12 bases in between. The CDR3 covers 14 residues. Germline V gene sequence: CDR1 SGHNT, CDR2 YYREEE (reference sequence). The CDR3 nucleotides read TGTGCCAGCAGCTTGAGGGAGGACGGGGAGACCCAGTACTTC. Translating it yields CASSLREDGETQYF.

The rearrangement joins TRBV7-3 to TRBJ2-5; the D gene is possibly TRBD1 (5 bases). Deletions cut 5 bases from V and 1 base from J, with 17 bases between. The CDR3 is 16 amino acids. Per the germline V gene, CDR1 is SGHTA and CDR2 is FQGTGA. In DNA, the CDR3 is TGTGCCAGCAGCCTTGGGGCCCAGGGTAGCCAAGAGACCCAGTACTTC. Protein product: CASSLGAQGSQETQYF.

V is TRBV4-3 and J is TRBJ2-7; TRBD2 matches 9 bases. Germline V gives CDR1 LGHNA, CDR2 YSLEER. The CDR3 has 15 amino acids. V lost 0 bases to trimming and J lost 4 bases; unmatched junction nucleotides: 4. CDR3 DNA sequence: TGCGCCAGCAGCCAAGATAGCGGGAGTATGTACGAGCAGTACTTC. It specifies CASSQDSGSMYEQYF.

V and J are TRBV4-2 and TRBJ2-7; D is perhaps TRBD1 (6 bases). The CDR3 covers 15 residues. V was clipped by 1 base and J by 4 bases, with 14 bases between them. Per germline, CDR1 LGHNA and CDR2 YNFKEQ. The CDR3 loop reads CASSQGDIQTYEQYF. CDR3 nucleotide sequence: TGTGCCAGCAGCCAAGGGGACATACAAACGTACGAGCAGTACTTC.

The rearrangement links TRBV28 to TRBJ2-3; tentative D call: TRBD2 (6 bases). CDR1 and CDR2 (germline): MDHEN, SYDVKM. The CDR3 spans 15 residues. V was trimmed by 5 bases and J by 6 bases, leaving 18 bases between them. The CDR3 protein is CASSPGTLRTDTQYF. CDR3 in DNA: TGTGCCAGCAGTCCCGGGACTCTAAGGACCGATACGCAGTATTTT.

The V and J genes are TRBV9 and TRBJ2-1; 7 bases map to TRBD1. Unmatched junction bases numbered 8, after V lost 3 bases and J lost 8 bases. Germline values: CDR1 SGDLS, CDR2 YYNGEE. This CDR3 is built from 14 residues. CDR3 protein: CASSATTQGDEQFF. The DNA for the CDR3 is TGTGCCAGCAGCGCCACCACCCAGGGGGATGAGCAGTTCTTC.

This chain joins TRBV5-4 and TRBJ2-1; weak D call: TRBD2 (5 bases). V gave up 1 base and J gave up 7 bases, with 18 bases separating them. This CDR3 contains 16 residues. Germline-derived CDR1 and CDR2 are SGHNT and YYREEE (reference sequence). In DNA, the CDR3 is TGTGCCAGCAGCTTGAGAGGGCAGGCCCGGAGTAATGAGCAGTTCTTC. Amino acids: CASSLRGQARSNEQFF. The variable domain in full, with the rest retrieved from reference TRBV5-4 and TRBJ2-1, is ETGVTQSPTHLIKTRGQQVTLRCSSQSGHNTVSWYQQALGQGPQFIFQYYREEENGRGNFPPRFSGLQFPNYSSELNVNALELDDSALYLCASSLRGQARSNEQFFGPGTRLTVL.

V usage is TRBV6-5 and J usage is TRBJ1-4, with TRBD1 matching over 9 bases. CDR1 and CDR2 (germline): MNHEY, SVGAGI. There are 16 residues in the CDR3. Trimming removed 0 bases from V and 7 bases from J; junction bases left unmatched: 6. As DNA, the CDR3 is TGTGCCAGCAGTTACTCTGGACAGGGGCTAGGTGAAAAACTGTTTTTT. Its translation is CASSYSGQGLGEKLFF.

The rearrangement uses TRBV4-3 and TRBJ2-1; 9 positions match TRBD1. The V segment lost 0 bases and the J segment 4 bases; nucleotides outside the gene matches: 1. Germline V gene data show CDR1 as LGHNA and CDR2 as YSLEER. The CDR3 length is 15 residues. CDR3 protein: CASSQEDRGYNEQFF. CDR3 coding DNA: TGCGCCAGCAGCCAAGAGGACAGGGGTTACAATGAGCAGTTCTTC.

This clone was observed a single time. The chain couples TRBV4-3 to TRBJ2-1; 7 nucleotides match TRBD2. CDR3 length equals 13 residues. The V gene's germline CDR1 is LGHNA and CDR2 YSLEER. The V segment lost 0 bases and the J segment 14 bases; nucleotides outside the gene matches: 7. The CDR3 here is CASSQDWREREFF. CDR3 DNA sequence: TGCGCCAGCAGCCAAGATTGGCGGGAGAGGGAGTTCTTC.

This chain uses TRBV5-1 with TRBJ2-2, with 13 bases that match TRBD2. The germline CDR1 and CDR2 sequences are SGHRS and YFSETQ. This CDR3 contains 16 residues. V shed 5 bases and J 4 bases; nucleotides not matched to a gene: 5. The CDR3 DNA sequence: TGCGCCAGCAGAACCGGGACTAGCGGGACCACCGGGGAGCTGTTTTTT. It yields the protein CASRTGTSGTTGELFF.

In its sample, this clone was seen a few times. J is TRBJ2-2 and V is TRBV7-7; maybe TRBD1 (5 bases). The V end was cut by 0 bases, the J end by 4 bases, with 12 bases between. The CDR3 contains 16 residues. Germline-derived CDR1 and CDR2 are SSHAT and FNYEAQ (reference sequence). The CDR3 sequence: CASSLALGHTTGELFF. CDR3 coding DNA: TGTGCCAGCAGCTTAGCGCTTGGACACACCACCGGGGAGCTGTTTTTT.

The chain is built from TRBV7-8 and TRBJ2-3; D is uncertain. CDR3 length: 13 residues. V shed 2 bases and J shed 3 bases, with 6 bases lying between them. Looked up from germline, CDR1 is SGHVS and CDR2 is FQNEAQ. DNA for the CDR3: TGTGCCAGCAGCTTATCAGTTACAGATACGCAGTATTTT. It is translated as CASSLSVTDTQYF.

The chain employs TRBV5-1 and TRBJ2-2, with D possibly matching TRBD2 (6 bases). This CDR3 comprises 14 residues. Germline loops: CDR1 SGHRS, CDR2 YFSETQ. With 4 bases removed from V and 6 bases from J, the gap between germline ends came to 13 bases. CDR3 DNA sequence: TGCGCCAGCAGCGTCTCTAGCGTCTCCGGGGAGCTGTTTTTT. Amino acid sequence: CASSVSSVSGELFF. Together with reference TRBV5-1 and TRBJ2-2, the CDR3 gives the full variable domain: KAGVTQTPRYLIKTRGQQVTLSCSPISGHRSVSWYQQTPGQGLQFLFEYFSETQRNKGNFPGRFSGRQFSNSRSEMNVSTLELGDSALYLCASSVSSVSGELFFGEGSRLTVL.

The chain is built from TRBV7-8 and TRBJ2-3, with 10 bases fitting TRBD2. V dropped 5 bases and J dropped 7; count of bases not matched to a gene: 9. Per germline, CDR1 SGHVS and CDR2 FQNEAQ. CDR3 length: 15 residues. CDR3 loop: CASSATSGNAHTQYF. As DNA, the CDR3 is TGTGCCAGCAGCGCCACTAGCGGGAACGCCCATACGCAGTATTTT.

The rearrangement joins TRBV6-6 to TRBJ2-7, with TRBD1 identical over 7 bases. The CDR3 runs 16 residues. The ends lost 5 bases at V and 0 bases at J; junction bases unmatched: 10. CDR1 is MNHNY and CDR2 is SVGAGI in the germline V gene (reference sequence). CDR3 amino acids: CASSKSGQLSSYEQYF. CDR3 DNA sequence: TGTGCCAGCAGTAAATCGGGACAGTTAAGCTCCTACGAGCAGTACTTC.

This clone was observed a handful of times. V usage is TRBV7-3 and J usage is TRBJ2-3; D may be TRBD1 (6 bases). The V and J ends lost 4 bases and 5 bases respectively, with 13 bases between them. In germline, CDR1 is SGHTA, CDR2 FQGTGA. The CDR3 has 14 residues. The CDR3 nucleotides are TGTGCCAGCAGCTCGCAACCACAGGGAGATACGCAGTATTTT. Encoded protein: CASSSQPQGDTQYF.

The gene calls are TRBV5-1 and TRBJ2-5, with 11 bases matching TRBD2. Losses at the gene ends were 1 base for V and 5 bases for J; bases not matched to a gene: 4. Germline V gene data show CDR1 as SGHRS and CDR2 as YFSETQ. The CDR3 covers 15 residues. This CDR3 reads CASSLLAGGGETQYF. CDR3 nucleotides: TGCGCCAGCAGCTTGCTAGCGGGAGGTGGGGAGACCCAGTACTTC.